This T cell receptor (beta chain) comes out of a study of vaccination and CD4 T cells after COVID-19. This clonotype was detected a few times. The target antigen is unknown. CD4+ T cells that had been cultured provided DNA sequenced with the Oncomine TCR Beta short-read assay. In TCRdb, the PCR reads were re-called with MiXCR into one record per CDR3 protein. The data hold about 14,000 distinct CDR3 sequences, with about 44% observed a single time. The treatment: roughly nine-day PBMC culture with coronavirus spike peptide pools or control peptides (ViraFEST assay). The receptor was derived from a human donor who had recovered from COVID-19. The sample was CD4+ T cells from blood, cultured in vitro.

In nucleotides, the CDR3 is TGTGCCATCAGTGAATGGGCCCTTAGCTCTGGGGCCAACGTCCTGACTTTC. It yields the protein CAISEWALSSGANVLTF. The chain recombines TRBV10-3 with TRBJ2-6; no definite D call. This CDR3 has 17 residues. Trimming shortened V by 3 bases and J by 0 bases, and 12 bases separated the two germline ends. In germline, CDR1 is ENHRY, CDR2 SYGVKD.